The 10 T cell receptor beta chains given below trace back to one sample, sequenced in a study of spatial heterogeneity in lung cancer. Time point specified: sample taken at primary tumor resection. Whole RNA, which was extracted from tumor, nontumor lung tissue or frozen PBMC, was sequenced without any cell sorting. TCRdb analysed the 5' RACE reads with MiXCR anew, one entry per CDR3 protein. In the table there are about 50,000 distinct CDR3 sequences, 7.5% to 8% of which are singletons. Sequencing used PBMCs, obtained at surgery. The receptors originated from a female donor with early-stage non-small cell lung cancer.

The rearrangement joins TRBV20-1 to TRBJ1-2; tentatively, D is TRBD1 (5 bases). The V end was cut by 6 bases, the J end by 6 bases, with 20 bases between. The length of the CDR3 is 14 residues. Germline V gene sequence: CDR1 DFQATT, CDR2 SNEGSKA (reference sequence). The CDR3 DNA is TGCAGTGCCCGGAGAAAACAGGATACTAATGGCTACACCTTC. Translation: CSARRKQDTNGYTF.

This clonotype was counted at least ten times. The rearrangement uses TRBV5-1 and TRBJ2-3; tentative D call: TRBD1 (5 bases). Germline CDR1 and CDR2: SGHRS and YFSETQ. V was trimmed by 0 bases and J by 0 bases, leaving 8 bases between them. The CDR3 is 15 residues long. The CDR3 protein is CASSLGQGSTDTQYF. The CDR3 bases are TGCGCCAGCAGCTTGGGCCAGGGAAGCACAGATACGCAGTATTTT.

The chain uses TRBV3-1 and TRBJ1-2; the D is unclear. The CDR3 sequence is 13 residues long. The V gene lost 3 bases and the J gene lost 3 bases, with 8 bases spanning the gap. Germline V gene sequence: CDR1 LGHDT, CDR2 YNNKEL (reference sequence). CDR3 residues: CASSQRRDYGYTF. CDR3 DNA sequence: TGTGCCAGCAGCCAGAGAAGGGACTATGGCTACACCTTC.

This clonotype came up a few times. V gene TRBV19 combines with J gene TRBJ2-7, with D tentatively TRBD2 (5 bases). V lost 6 bases and J 2 bases, leaving 14 bases between the germline ends. The V gene's germline CDR1 is LNHDA and CDR2 SQIVND (reference sequence). CDR3 size: 14 residues. The CDR3 bases are TGTGCCAGTAGCAGCTCGGACGGGGCCTACGAGCAGTACTTC. Protein sequence: CASSSSDGAYEQYF. Based on the CDR3 plus reference TRBV19 and TRBJ2-7, the full variable domain is DGGITQSPKYLFRKEGQNVTLSCEQNLNHDAMYWYRQDPGQGLRLIYYSQIVNDFQKGDIAEGYSVSREKKESFPLTVTSAQKNPTAFYLCASSSSDGAYEQYFGPGTRLTVT.

This clonotype was detected ten times or more. The chain links TRBV24-1 to TRBJ2-5, with TRBD2 identical over 9 bases. The CDR3 totals 15 residues. CDR1 is KGHDR, CDR2 SFDVKD, per germline. Trimming cost V 3 bases and J 0 bases; bases outside gene matches: 1. The CDR3 DNA follows: TGTGCCACCAGTGATAGCGGGGGGCACCAAGAGACCCAGTACTTC. It encodes CATSDSGGHQETQYF.

This clonotype was counted a few times. The V and J genes are TRBV4-2 and TRBJ2-3; no definite D call. The CDR3 extends over 14 amino acids. Per the germline V gene, CDR1 is LGHNA and CDR2 is YNFKEQ. V lost 0 bases and J 3 bases, leaving 7 bases between the germline ends. In nucleotides, the CDR3 is TGTGCCAGCAGCCAAGAATTAGTGACAGATACGCAGTATTTT. It yields the protein CASSQELVTDTQYF.

This clonotype was recorded at least ten times. V gene TRBV7-2 combines with J gene TRBJ2-3, with D tentatively TRBD1 (5 bases). The CDR3 runs 17 residues. Trimming took off 0 bases at V and 5 bases at J, with 18 bases between the two ends. CDR1 and CDR2 (germline): SGHTA, FQGNSA. CDR3 sequence reads: CASSLAVFGTGLDTQYF. The CDR3 DNA reads as TGTGCCAGCAGCTTAGCGGTCTTTGGTACAGGTCTAGATACGCAGTATTTT.

This clonotype was seen a handful of times. The genes are TRBV7-9 and TRBJ2-1; 10 bases match TRBD1. The CDR3 runs to 16 residues. The J segment lost 6 bases and the V segment lost 5 bases, leaving 10 bases of the junction unmatched. The germline gives CDR1 SEHNR, CDR2 FQNEAQ (reference sequence). CDR3 bases: TGTGCCAGCAGCCCGTTGACAGGGGGCCTTGGCAATGAGCAGTTCTTC. Amino acids: CASSPLTGGLGNEQFF. Drawing the rest from reference TRBV7-9 and TRBJ2-1, the complete variable domain is DTGVSQNPRHKITKRGQNVTFRCDPISEHNRLYWYRQTLGQGPEFLTYFQNEAQLEKSRLLSDRFSAERPKGSFSTLEIQRTEQGDSAMYLCASSPLTGGLGNEQFFGPGTRLTVL.

This clonotype has a handful of counts. The chain has TRBV6-4 and TRBJ1-1; D is possibly TRBD1 (6 bases). CDR1 is MRHNA and CDR2 is SNTAGT in the germline V gene. V lost 2 bases and J 5 bases, leaving 12 bases between the germline ends. The CDR3 is made up of 14 amino acids. The CDR3 DNA follows: TGTGCCAGCAGTGACGGAGGGGGGGAGACTGAAGCTTTCTTT. Amino acids: CASSDGGGETEAFF.

This clonotype came up many times. The chain uses TRBV10-2 and TRBJ2-7; D call uncertain. CDR3 size: 11 residues. Trimming cost V 0 bases and J 3 bases, with 0 bases left between them. From germline, CDR1 is WSHSY and CDR2 SAAADI. The CDR3 nucleotides read TGCGCCAGCAGTGAGTCCTACGAGCAGTACTTC. This gives the protein CASSESYEQYF.